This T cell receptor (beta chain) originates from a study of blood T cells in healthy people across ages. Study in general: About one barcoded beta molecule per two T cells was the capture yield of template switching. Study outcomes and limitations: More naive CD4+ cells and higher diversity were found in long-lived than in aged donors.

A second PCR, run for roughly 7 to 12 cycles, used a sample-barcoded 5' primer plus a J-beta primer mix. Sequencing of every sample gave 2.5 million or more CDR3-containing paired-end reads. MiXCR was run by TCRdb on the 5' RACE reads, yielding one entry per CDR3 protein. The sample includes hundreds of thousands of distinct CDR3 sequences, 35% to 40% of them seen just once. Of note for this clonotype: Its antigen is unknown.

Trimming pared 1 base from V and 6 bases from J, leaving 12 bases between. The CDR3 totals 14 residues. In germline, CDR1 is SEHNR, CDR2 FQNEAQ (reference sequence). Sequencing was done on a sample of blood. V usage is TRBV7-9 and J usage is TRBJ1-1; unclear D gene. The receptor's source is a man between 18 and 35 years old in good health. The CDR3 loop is CASSLGENGPEAFF. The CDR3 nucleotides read TGTGCCAGCAGCTTAGGGGAAAACGGACCTGAAGCTTTCTTT. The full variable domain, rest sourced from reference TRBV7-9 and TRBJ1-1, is DTGVSQNPRHKITKRGQNVTFRCDPISEHNRLYWYRQTLGQGPEFLTYFQNEAQLEKSRLLSDRFSAERPKGSFSTLEIQRTEQGDSAMYLCASSLGENGPEAFFGQGTRLTVV.